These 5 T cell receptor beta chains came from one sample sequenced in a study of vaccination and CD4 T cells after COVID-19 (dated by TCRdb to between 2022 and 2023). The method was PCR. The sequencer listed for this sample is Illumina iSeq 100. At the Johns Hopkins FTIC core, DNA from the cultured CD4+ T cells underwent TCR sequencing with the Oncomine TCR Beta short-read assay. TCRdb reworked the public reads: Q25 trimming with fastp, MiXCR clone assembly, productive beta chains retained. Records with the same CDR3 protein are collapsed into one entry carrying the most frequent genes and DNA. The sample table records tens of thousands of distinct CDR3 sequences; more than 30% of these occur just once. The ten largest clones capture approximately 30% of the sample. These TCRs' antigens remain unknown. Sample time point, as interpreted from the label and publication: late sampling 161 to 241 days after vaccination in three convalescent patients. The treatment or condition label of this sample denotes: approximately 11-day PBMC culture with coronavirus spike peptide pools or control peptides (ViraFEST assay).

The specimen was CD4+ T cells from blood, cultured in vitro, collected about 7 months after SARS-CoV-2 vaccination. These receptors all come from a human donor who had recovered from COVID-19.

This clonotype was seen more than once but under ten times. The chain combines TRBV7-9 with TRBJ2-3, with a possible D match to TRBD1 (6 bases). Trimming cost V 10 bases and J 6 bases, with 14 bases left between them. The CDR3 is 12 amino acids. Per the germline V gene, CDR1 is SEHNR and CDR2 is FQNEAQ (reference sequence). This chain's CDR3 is CATRPQGDTQYF. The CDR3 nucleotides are TGTGCCACCCGTCCACAGGGCGATACGCAGTATTTT.

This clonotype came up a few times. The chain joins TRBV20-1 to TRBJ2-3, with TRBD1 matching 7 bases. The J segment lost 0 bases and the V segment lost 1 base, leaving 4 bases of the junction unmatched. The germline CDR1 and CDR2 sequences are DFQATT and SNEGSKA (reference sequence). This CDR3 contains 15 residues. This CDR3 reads CSARARDRSTDTQYF. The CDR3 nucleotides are TGCAGTGCTAGAGCCCGGGACAGAAGCACAGATACGCAGTATTTT.

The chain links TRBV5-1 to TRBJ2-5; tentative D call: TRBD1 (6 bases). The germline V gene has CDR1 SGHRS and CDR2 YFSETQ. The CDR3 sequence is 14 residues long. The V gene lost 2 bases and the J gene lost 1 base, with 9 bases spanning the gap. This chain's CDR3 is CASSLLTGQETQYF. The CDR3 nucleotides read TGCGCCAGCAGCTTACTGACAGGCCAAGAGACCCAGTACTTC. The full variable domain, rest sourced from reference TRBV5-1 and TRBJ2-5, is KAGVTQTPRYLIKTRGQQVTLSCSPISGHRSVSWYQQTPGQGLQFLFEYFSETQRNKGNFPGRFSGRQFSNSRSEMNVSTLELGDSALYLCASSLLTGQETQYFGPGTRLLVL.

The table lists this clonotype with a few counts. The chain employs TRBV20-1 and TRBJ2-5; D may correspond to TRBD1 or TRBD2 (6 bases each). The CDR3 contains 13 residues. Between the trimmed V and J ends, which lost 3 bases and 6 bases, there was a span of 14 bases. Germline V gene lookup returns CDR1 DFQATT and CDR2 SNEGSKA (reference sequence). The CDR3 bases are TGCAGTGCTAGGGCTCGGGGGCCGAAGACCCAGTACTTC. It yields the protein CSARARGPKTQYF.

CDR3 sequence: CASSEAGTEQPQHF. The CDR3 DNA is TGTGCCAGCAGTGAAGCAGGGACGGAACAGCCCCAGCATTTT. This chain connects TRBV6-1 to TRBJ1-5, with a weak D call TRBD1 (5 bases). This CDR3 is built from 14 residues. Germline-derived CDR1 and CDR2 are MNHNS and SASEGT. V was shortened by 0 bases and J by 7 bases, with 10 bases between the two germline ends.